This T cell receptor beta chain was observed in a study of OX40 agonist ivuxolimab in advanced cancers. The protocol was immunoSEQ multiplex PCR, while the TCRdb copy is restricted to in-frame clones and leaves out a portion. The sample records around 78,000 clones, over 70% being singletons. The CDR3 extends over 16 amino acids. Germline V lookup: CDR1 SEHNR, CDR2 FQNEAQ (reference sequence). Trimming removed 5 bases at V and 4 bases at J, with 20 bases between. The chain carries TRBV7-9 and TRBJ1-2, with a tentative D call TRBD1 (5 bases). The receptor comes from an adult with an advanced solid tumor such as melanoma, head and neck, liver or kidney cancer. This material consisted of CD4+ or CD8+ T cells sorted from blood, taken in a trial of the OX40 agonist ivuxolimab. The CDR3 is CASSPGGGEFGYGYTF. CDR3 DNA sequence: TGTGCCAGCAGCCCGGGAGGAGGGGAATTCGGCTATGGCTACACCTTC.